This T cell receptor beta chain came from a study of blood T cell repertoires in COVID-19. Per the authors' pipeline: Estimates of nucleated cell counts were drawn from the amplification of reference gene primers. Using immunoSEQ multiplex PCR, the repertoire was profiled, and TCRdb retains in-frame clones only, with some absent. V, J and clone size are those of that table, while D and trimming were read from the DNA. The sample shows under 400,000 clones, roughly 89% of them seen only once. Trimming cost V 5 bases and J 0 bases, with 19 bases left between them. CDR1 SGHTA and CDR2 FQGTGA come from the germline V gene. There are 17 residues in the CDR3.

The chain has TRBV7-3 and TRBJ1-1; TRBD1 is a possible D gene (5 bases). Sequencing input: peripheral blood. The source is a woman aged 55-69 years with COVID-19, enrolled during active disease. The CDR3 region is CASSTPKGWTMNTEAFF. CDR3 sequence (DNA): TGTGCCAGCAGCACCCCGAAGGGGTGGACCATGAACACTGAAGCTTTCTTT.